A single sample gave rise to the 25 T cell receptor beta chains below, sequenced in a study of blood T cell repertoires in COVID-19. Profiling relied on immunoSEQ multiplex PCR, and the TCRdb table lists in-frame clones only, not all of them. This table holds 150,000 to 200,000 clones, approximately 85% found once. Sequenced material: peripheral blood. Source of these receptors: a man aged 55-75 years with acute or convalescent COVID-19.

The rearrangement links TRBV28 to TRBJ2-1; 8 nucleotides match TRBD1. The germline CDR1 and CDR2 sequences are MDHEN and SYDVKM. This CDR3 comprises 16 residues. Losses at the gene ends were 0 bases for V and 4 bases for J; bases not matched to a gene: 5. CDR3 sequence (DNA): TGTGCCAGCAGTTTATGGGCAGGGGGCTCATACAATGAGCAGTTCTTC. Its protein is CASSLWAGGSYNEQFF.

V and J are TRBV27 and TRBJ2-1, with 7 bases aligning to TRBD2. In germline, CDR1 is MNHEY, CDR2 SMNVEV (reference sequence). V shed 5 bases, J shed 14 bases, and the junction held 12 bases outside the gene matches. This CDR3 has 13 residues. This CDR3 is CASSRRLADKEFF. CDR3 DNA: TGTGCCAGCAGTCGCCGACTAGCCGATAAGGAGTTCTTC.

In its sample, this clone was seen once. This sequence joins TRBV6-5 and TRBJ1-1; D is possibly TRBD1 (6 bases). Germline V gives CDR1 MNHEY, CDR2 SVGAGI. The V end lost 6 bases, the J end lost 0 bases, and 14 bases lay between the germline ends. This CDR3 is built from 15 residues. CDR3 residues: CASRPERGMNTEAFF. The CDR3 nucleotides are TGTGCCAGCAGACCAGAAAGGGGGATGAACACTGAAGCTTTCTTT.

The CDR3 bases are TGTGCCAGCAGTCTCCGAGCCCTAGCGGGAAAGGACACCGGGGAGCTGTTTTTT. Protein: CASSLRALAGKDTGELFF. The chain links TRBV27 to TRBJ2-2; 9 nucleotides match TRBD2. The CDR3 length is 18 residues. Germline CDR1 and CDR2: MNHEY and SMNVEV (reference sequence). V dropped 5 bases and J dropped 3; count of bases not matched to a gene: 13.

The J gene is TRBJ2-6, the V gene TRBV3-1 (or the pseudogene TRBV3-2); D is perhaps TRBD2 (5 bases). Germline CDR1 reads LGHDT; CDR2 reads YNNKEL (reference sequence). V lost 4 bases and J 0 bases, leaving 16 bases between the germline ends. The CDR3 loop spans 18 amino acids. CDR3 DNA: TGTGCCAGCAGCCCCGTTAGGGTGAGGGACTCTGGGGCCAACGTCCTGACTTTC. It translates to CASSPVRVRDSGANVLTF.

This chain uses TRBV7-8 with TRBJ2-7; the match to TRBD1 covers 9 bases. Germline V gives CDR1 SGHVS, CDR2 FQNEAQ. V trimming: 6 bases; J trimming: 3 bases; junction bases outside the gene matches: 6. The CDR3 contains 14 residues. The CDR3 sequence is CASRGGTGNYEQYF. In nucleotides, the CDR3 is TGTGCCAGCAGGGGAGGGACAGGGAACTACGAGCAGTACTTC.

This rearrangement joins TRBV6-5 to TRBJ2-3; 9 positions agree with TRBD2. The CDR3 has 15 amino acids. Germline V CDR1 and CDR2: MNHEY, SVGAGI. Unmatched junction bases numbered 4, after V lost 0 bases and J lost 6 bases. The CDR3 coding sequence is TGTGCCAGCAGTTACTCGGAACTAGCGGGCGATACGCAGTATTTT. This codes for CASSYSELAGDTQYF.

This clone was observed a few times. The chain links TRBV15 to TRBJ2-7; TRBD1 matches 9 bases. The CDR3 contains 16 residues. CDR1 and CDR2 (germline): LNHNV, YYDKDF (reference sequence). Trimming took 0 bases from V and 5 from J; bases not matched to a gene: 8. The CDR3 region has the DNA TGTGCCACCAGCAGAGATAACGGACAGGGGAGCGACGAGCAGTACTTC. Translating gives CATSRDNGQGSDEQYF. The variable domain in full, completed from reference TRBV15 and TRBJ2-7, reads DAMVIQNPRYQVTQFGKPVTLSCSQTLNHNVMYWYQQKSSQAPKLLFHYYDKDFNNEADTPDNFQSRRPNTSFCFLDIRSPGLGDTAMYLCATSRDNGQGSDEQYFGPGTRLTVT.

The gene calls are TRBV7-9 and TRBJ2-7, with 9 bases identical to TRBD1. Germline V gene data show CDR1 as SEHNR and CDR2 as FQNEAQ (reference sequence). V lost 8 bases and J lost 7; bases outside the gene matches: 6. The CDR3 covers 12 residues. CDR3 sequence reads: CASEGQGKEQYF. The CDR3 DNA reads TGTGCCAGCGAGGGACAGGGCAAAGAGCAGTACTTC. Using reference TRBV7-9 and TRBJ2-7 for the parts outside the CDR3, the full variable domain is DTGVSQNPRHKITKRGQNVTFRCDPISEHNRLYWYRQTLGQGPEFLTYFQNEAQLEKSRLLSDRFSAERPKGSFSTLEIQRTEQGDSAMYLCASEGQGKEQYFGPGTRLTVT.

The chain carries TRBV12-1 and TRBJ2-7; the DNA was not compared with TRBD2, the D call given in the table. TRBV12-1 corresponds to a pseudogene. The CDR3 contains 12 residues. The CDR3 sequence is CASSFGAREQYF. The CDR3 DNA is TGTGCCAGCAGCTTCGGAGCAAGGGAGCAGTACTTC.

The chain employs TRBV28 and TRBJ2-1, with 7 positions matching TRBD2. The V gene end was trimmed by 3 bases and the J gene end by 0 bases; junction bases not matched to a gene: 5. The germline gives CDR1 MDHEN, CDR2 SYDVKM. This CDR3 has 16 residues. CDR3: CASSLGGVSSYNEQFF. In DNA form, the CDR3 reads TGTGCCAGCAGTTTGGGGGGGGTGAGCTCCTACAATGAGCAGTTCTTC.

The chain is built from TRBV12-3 or TRBV12-4 and TRBJ2-1; D is uncertain. Deletions cut 2 bases from V and 9 bases from J, with 8 bases between. The CDR3 is 12 residues long. CDR3 nucleotide sequence: TGTGCCAGCAGTTTAACGGCTAGTGAGCAGTTCTTC. Translated: CASSLTASEQFF.

The chain recombines TRBV4-2 with TRBJ1-1, with TRBD1 matching 9 bases. Trimming took 5 bases from V and 2 from J; bases not matched to a gene: 6. The CDR3 covers 15 residues. Looked up from germline, CDR1 is LGHNA and CDR2 is YNFKEQ. CDR3 DNA: TGTGCCAGCAGCGACGGGACAGGGCTCAACACTGAAGCTTTCTTT. This gives the protein CASSDGTGLNTEAFF.

This clone was observed a single time. The chain couples TRBV15 to TRBJ2-2; perhaps TRBD1 as D (5 bases). V shed 0 bases and J shed 1 base, with 12 bases lying between them. The CDR3 has 17 amino acids. Looked up from germline, CDR1 is LNHNV and CDR2 is YYDKDF (reference sequence). The CDR3 loop reads CATSRESGRRNTGELFF. The CDR3 DNA reads as TGTGCCACCAGCAGAGAGTCAGGGCGGCGGAACACCGGGGAGCTGTTTTTT.

The J gene is TRBJ1-2, the V gene TRBV19, with 8 positions matching TRBD1. The CDR3 is made up of 12 amino acids. Germline V gives CDR1 LNHDA, CDR2 SQIVND (reference sequence). V was clipped by 6 bases and J by 6 bases; unmatched bases: 3. Here the CDR3 reads CASSNRGDGYTF. The CDR3 DNA reads TGTGCCAGTAGCAACAGGGGGGATGGCTACACCTTC.

This clone appeared once. The chain carries TRBV5-1 and TRBJ2-7, with D perhaps TRBD2 (5 bases). The CDR3 extends over 13 amino acids. The germline CDR1 and CDR2 sequences are SGHRS and YFSETQ. Trimming removed 4 bases from V and 5 bases from J, with 13 bases in between. The CDR3 region has the DNA TGCGCCAGCAGCAAAGAGGGCCTCCACGAGCAGTACTTC. This codes for CASSKEGLHEQYF.

V usage is TRBV20-1 and J usage is TRBJ2-1; 7 positions match TRBD2. Germline V gives CDR1 DFQATT, CDR2 SNEGSKA (reference sequence). The CDR3 spans 12 residues. The V gene end was trimmed by 3 bases and the J gene end by 5 bases; junction bases not matched to a gene: 1. The CDR3 DNA sequence: TGCAGTGCTAGTCTAGCGGACAATGAGCAGTTCTTC. This encodes CSASLADNEQFF.

This clone is a singleton in its sample. The chain recombines TRBV29-1 with TRBJ2-1, with 7 positions matching TRBD2. Germline V gene data show CDR1 as SQVTM and CDR2 as ANQGSEA. The CDR3 sequence is 13 residues long. J gave up 8 bases and V 7 bases, and 11 bases lay outside the gene matches. CDR3 coding DNA: TGCAGCGCCCGGACTAGTCATGGATATGAGCAGTTCTTC. Protein sequence: CSARTSHGYEQFF.

The V call is TRBV28, the J call TRBJ1-3; D unclear. V was cut by 10 bases and J by 2 bases, with 9 bases left in between. The CDR3 sequence is 12 residues long. Per germline, CDR1 MDHEN and CDR2 SYDVKM. Written as DNA, the CDR3 is TGTGCCACAGAAAACACTGGAAACACCATATATTTT. This codes for CATENTGNTIYF.

This chain links TRBV5-6 with TRBJ1-5, with no clear D. This CDR3 contains 15 residues. Trimming shortened V by 4 bases and J by 2 bases, and 13 bases separated the two germline ends. Germline assignment: CDR1 SGHDT and CDR2 YYEEEE. The CDR3 coding sequence is TGTGCCAGCAGCCAGTTGATGGTGGGCAATCAGCCCCAGCATTTT. Translating it yields CASSQLMVGNQPQHF.

This clone occurred once. This chain links TRBV2 with TRBJ2-7; D ambiguous. Trimming shortened V by 8 bases and J by 0 bases, and 14 bases separated the two germline ends. The germline CDR1 and CDR2 sequences are SNHLY and FYNNEI. This CDR3 contains 14 residues. The CDR3 protein is CASVKTASSYEQYF. In nucleotides, the CDR3 is TGTGCCAGCGTTAAGACGGCTAGCTCCTACGAGCAGTACTTC.

The chain joins TRBV11-2 to TRBJ2-7; 8 positions agree with TRBD2. Germline assignment: CDR1 SGHAT and CDR2 FQNNGV. The length of the CDR3 is 13 residues. With V trimmed by 5 bases and J by 6 bases, 6 bases remained unmatched. The CDR3 region is CASSRGGLGEQYF. The CDR3, as DNA: TGTGCCAGCAGCCGGGGGGGTTTGGGCGAGCAGTACTTC.

The chain recombines TRBV21-1 with TRBJ2-7; the tabulated D call, TRBD1, remains unverified against the DNA. TRBV21-1 is termed a pseudogene. The CDR3 is 15 residues long. The CDR3 spells CASSPGTVESYEQYF. In nucleotides, the CDR3 is TGTGCCAGCAGCCCCGGGACAGTCGAATCCTACGAGCAGTACTTC.

This clone was seen once. This chain uses TRBV2 with TRBJ2-7; D is undetermined. The CDR3 spans 12 residues. Germline CDR1 is SNHLY and CDR2 is FYNNEI. The V and J ends lost 7 bases and 7 bases respectively, with 14 bases between them. In nucleotides, the CDR3 is TGTGCCAGCACGGCGTCGGCCAGGGAGCAGTACTTC. It specifies CASTASAREQYF.

The chain links TRBV6-5 to TRBJ2-1, with TRBD1 as a possible D gene (5 bases). The CDR3 has 14 amino acids. V shed 5 bases and J shed 0 bases, with 8 bases lying between them. Germline V gene data show CDR1 as MNHEY and CDR2 as SVGAGI. The CDR3 nucleotides read TGTGCCAGCAGTCGAAGGGGCTCCTACAATGAGCAGTTCTTC. This gives the protein CASSRRGSYNEQFF.